The 18 T cell receptor beta chains reported below all come from one sample, sequenced in a study of beta chain features in type 1 diabetes. The study, taken as a whole, reports: TCRB CDR3s were moderately but significantly shorter in Type 1 diabetes patients in all four CD4+ subsets.

Their recognized antigens are unknown. As every portion of the isolated RNA was reverse transcribed, the sequencing read expressed TCRB transcripts. Only in-frame clones appear in the TCRdb table, and some are missing; sequencing was by immunoSEQ multiplex PCR. The sample has over 650,000 clones; 11% to 15% are singletons. Sequencing input: naive CD4+ T cells from blood. The receptors come from a man aged 18 to 29 with type 1 diabetes.

The chain employs TRBV20-1 and TRBJ2-4; D not resolved. The germline V gene has CDR1 DFQATT and CDR2 SNEGSKA (reference sequence). Trimming removed 7 bases from V and 6 bases from J, with 7 bases in between. This CDR3 is 10 amino acids long. The chain's CDR3 is CSVWSNIQYF. The CDR3 coding sequence is TGCAGTGTCTGGTCAAACATTCAGTACTTC.

The J gene is TRBJ2-5, the V gene TRBV5-1; weak D call: TRBD2 (6 bases). The CDR3 extends over 15 amino acids. V gave up 2 bases and J gave up 8 bases, with 19 bases separating them. Germline CDR1 reads SGHRS; CDR2 reads YFSETQ. The chain's CDR3 is CASSFQGTVEGTQYF. The CDR3 DNA reads as TGCGCCAGCAGCTTCCAAGGGACTGTAGAAGGAACCCAGTACTTC.

J is TRBJ2-3 and V is TRBV11-2; either TRBD1 or TRBD2 may supply D (5 bases each). V was trimmed by 2 bases and J by 4 bases, leaving 13 bases between them. This CDR3 is 15 amino acids long. Germline lookup yields CDR1 SGHAT and CDR2 FQNNGV. CDR3 bases: TGTGCCAGCAGCTTACCCGTGCTGGGGGCAGATACGCAGTATTTT. Encoded protein: CASSLPVLGADTQYF.

There are a few counts of this clone. This chain joins TRBV30 and TRBJ1-2, with unresolved D. The germline gives CDR1 GTSNPN, CDR2 SVGIG (reference sequence). The ends were cut back, 0 bases at V and 2 bases at J, with 7 bases in the middle. The CDR3 covers 13 residues. The CDR3 region has the DNA TGTGCCTGGAGTGTGCGAGCCAACTATGGCTACACCTTC. Its translation is CAWSVRANYGYTF.

The V and J genes are TRBV9 and TRBJ2-2; TRBD2 might be the D (6 bases). This CDR3 is built from 16 residues. The V end lost 0 bases, the J end lost 3 bases, and 12 bases lay between the germline ends. CDR1 SGDLS and CDR2 YYNGEE come from the germline V gene. CDR3 in DNA: TGTGCCAGCAGCGTAGTTGGGGGGTCCTACACCGGGGAGCTGTTTTTT. It codes for CASSVVGGSYTGELFF. Full variable domain (rest looked up from reference TRBV9 and TRBJ2-2): DSGVTQTPKHLITATGQRVTLRCSPRSGDLSVYWYQQSLDQGLQFLIQYYNGEERAKGNILERFSAQQFPDLHSELNLSSLELGDSALYFCASSVVGGSYTGELFFGEGSRLTVL.

The chain carries TRBV9 and TRBJ2-7; no definite D call. CDR1 is SGDLS and CDR2 is YYNGEE in the germline V gene. The V end lost 0 bases, the J end lost 0 bases, and 7 bases lay between the germline ends. This CDR3 region has 14 residues. The CDR3, as DNA: TGTGCCAGCAGCGTAGGAGTGCTCTCCTACGAGCAGTACTTC. It is translated as CASSVGVLSYEQYF.

This chain uses TRBV15 with TRBJ1-5; D gene uncertain. V dropped 0 bases and J dropped 5 bases, with 11 bases sitting between them. The CDR3 has 15 residues. Germline CDR1 LNHNV, CDR2 YYDKDF (reference sequence). The CDR3 region is CATSRDTHLDQPQHF. The DNA of the CDR3 is TGTGCCACCAGCAGAGATACACACCTAGATCAGCCCCAGCATTTT. Looking up the rest from reference TRBV15 and TRBJ1-5 gives the full variable domain: DAMVIQNPRYQVTQFGKPVTLSCSQTLNHNVMYWYQQKSSQAPKLLFHYYDKDFNNEADTPDNFQSRRPNTSFCFLDIRSPGLGDTAMYLCATSRDTHLDQPQHFGDGTRLSIL.

The chain links TRBV14 to TRBJ2-2, with TRBD1 identical over 7 bases. Germline CDR1 is SGHDN and CDR2 is FVKESK. The V segment lost 5 bases and the J segment 7 bases; nucleotides outside the gene matches: 1. CDR3 length equals 12 residues. CDR3 nucleotides: TGTGCCAGCAGCAGACAGGGCGGGGAGCTGTTTTTT. Its translation is CASSRQGGELFF.

A few counts support this clone. This chain joins TRBV15 and TRBJ1-1; 7 bases fit TRBD1. With V trimmed by 2 bases and J by 1 base, 4 bases remained unmatched. There are 15 residues in the CDR3. Germline V gene sequence: CDR1 LNHNV, CDR2 YYDKDF (reference sequence). In DNA, the CDR3 is TGTGCCACCAGCAGAACGCGACAGGGGAACACTGAAGCTTTCTTT. Its protein is CATSRTRQGNTEAFF.

This chain links TRBV7-9 with TRBJ1-4; 7 nucleotides line up with TRBD1. Germline V gene data show CDR1 as SEHNR and CDR2 as FQNEAQ (reference sequence). The CDR3 sequence is 14 residues long. V lost 5 bases to trimming and J lost 11 bases; unmatched junction nucleotides: 11. CDR3: CASSQRQGSEKLFF. CDR3 in DNA: TGTGCCAGCAGCCAACGACAGGGTAGTGAGAAACTGTTTTTT. Full variable domain (outside the CDR3, taken from reference TRBV7-9 and TRBJ1-4): DTGVSQNPRHKITKRGQNVTFRCDPISEHNRLYWYRQTLGQGPEFLTYFQNEAQLEKSRLLSDRFSAERPKGSFSTLEIQRTEQGDSAMYLCASSQRQGSEKLFFGSGTQLSVL.

This clone was detected ten times or more. J is TRBJ2-1 and V is TRBV14; D remains ambiguous. The V gene lost 7 bases and the J gene lost 5 bases, with 9 bases spanning the gap. The CDR3 runs to 12 residues. CDR1 SGHDN and CDR2 FVKESK come from the germline V gene. CDR3 loop: CASKGLNNEQFF. The CDR3 DNA follows: TGTGCCAGCAAAGGGCTGAACAATGAGCAGTTCTTC.

This clone was detected only once. The V call is TRBV18, the J call TRBJ2-4, with TRBD1 matching 9 bases. There are 13 residues in the CDR3. V lost 2 bases, J lost 8 bases, and 1 base stayed unmatched. The germline gives CDR1 KGHSH, CDR2 LQKENI. CDR3 coding DNA: TGTGCCAGCTCACCAGGGACAGGGTACATTCAGTACTTC. This encodes CASSPGTGYIQYF.

CDR3 region: CASSSRSQPQHF. The CDR3 DNA reads as TGTGCCAGCAGTTCGAGAAGTCAGCCCCAGCATTTT. The V gene is TRBV28, the J gene TRBJ1-5; no definite D call. V dropped 4 bases and J dropped 6 bases, with 7 bases sitting between them. Germline CDR1 is MDHEN and CDR2 is SYDVKM. This CDR3 spans 12 amino acids. The full variable domain, rest sourced from reference TRBV28 and TRBJ1-5, is DVKVTQSSRYLVKRTGEKVFLECVQDMDHENMFWYRQDPGLGLRLIYFSYDVKMKEKGDIPEGYSVSREKKERFSLILESASTNQTSMYLCASSSRSQPQHFGDGTRLSIL.

The V call is TRBV5-6, the J call TRBJ1-1; TRBD1 might be the D (6 bases). The CDR3 sequence is 14 residues long. Trimming stripped 5 bases from V and 7 bases from J, with 18 bases between. Germline assignment: CDR1 SGHDT and CDR2 YYEEEE. The CDR3 is CASRRTGGRIEAFF. Here the CDR3 DNA reads TGTGCCAGCAGAAGGACGGGGGGCCGAATTGAAGCTTTCTTT.

This clone has a handful of counts. The gene calls are TRBV7-9 and TRBJ1-2; 10 nucleotides match TRBD1. J was trimmed by 8 bases and V by 3 bases; bases with no gene match: 9. In germline, CDR1 is SEHNR, CDR2 FQNEAQ (reference sequence). CDR3 length equals 15 residues. The CDR3 coding sequence is TGTGCCAGCAGCTTTGGAGACAGGGGGCTTCGAGGCTACACCTTC. Its protein product is CASSFGDRGLRGYTF.

For this clone: The same CDR3 is also encoded by other DNA sequences in this sample. V gene TRBV9 combines with J gene TRBJ1-1; no clear D. Trimming stripped 1 base from V and 2 bases from J, with 12 bases between. The CDR3 sequence is 15 residues long. From germline, CDR1 is SGDLS and CDR2 YYNGEE. CDR3 residues: CASSVRTSPNTEAFF. CDR3 bases: TGTGCCAGCAGCGTAAGAACGAGCCCAAACACTGAAGCTTTCTTT.

This clone appeared once. The CDR3, as DNA: TGTGCCAGCAGAAGGGCTCGGGGAGACTACGAGCAGTACTTC. Its protein is CASRRARGDYEQYF. The chain recombines TRBV6-5 with TRBJ2-7; TRBD2 is a possible D gene (5 bases). CDR1 is MNHEY and CDR2 is SVGAGI in the germline V gene. The V and J ends lost 6 bases and 3 bases respectively, with 15 bases between them. The CDR3 covers 14 residues.

The rearrangement joins TRBV7-9 to TRBJ1-3; D is unresolved. With 3 bases removed from V and 2 bases from J, the gap between germline ends came to 8 bases. Germline assignment: CDR1 SEHNR and CDR2 FQNEAQ (reference sequence). This CDR3 is built from 14 residues. The CDR3, as DNA: TGTGCCAGCAGCTTCCAAGGTACTGGAAACACCATATATTTT. It specifies CASSFQGTGNTIYF.